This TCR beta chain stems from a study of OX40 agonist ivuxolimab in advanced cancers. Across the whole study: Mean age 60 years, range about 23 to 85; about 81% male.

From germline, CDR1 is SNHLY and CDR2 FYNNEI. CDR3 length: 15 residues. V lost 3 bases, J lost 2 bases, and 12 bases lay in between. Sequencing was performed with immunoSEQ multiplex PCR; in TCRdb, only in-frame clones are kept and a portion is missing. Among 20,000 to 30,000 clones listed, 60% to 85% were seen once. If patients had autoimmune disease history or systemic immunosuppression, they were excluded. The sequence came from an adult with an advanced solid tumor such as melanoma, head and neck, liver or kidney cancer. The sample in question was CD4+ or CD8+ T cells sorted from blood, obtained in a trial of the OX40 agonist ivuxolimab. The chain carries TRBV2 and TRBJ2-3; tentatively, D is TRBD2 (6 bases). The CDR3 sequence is CASSDGRGFTDTQYF. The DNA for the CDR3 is TGTGCCAGCAGTGACGGGCGGGGTTTCACAGATACGCAGTATTTT.